This TCR beta chain originates from a study of shared clonotypes between healthy human individuals. Between the trimmed V and J ends, which lost 2 bases and 10 bases, there was a span of 15 bases. The CDR3 spans 14 residues. Germline V CDR1 and CDR2: SGHDT, YYEEEE. About this clone itself: Its antigen is not identified.

Using 200 ng DNA, tens of thousands of T cell genomes, the sorted-subset replicate PCRs were run. Produced via immunoSEQ multiplex PCR; TCRdb's table is partial and in-frame only. The table lists about 1,800,000 clones, about 95% of them singletons. As defined, naive CD8 cells were CD45RO-negative and positively selected for CCR7, with terminally differentiated effector memory CD45RA+ cells excluded. Nashville, Tennessee was home to all donors, each a Caucasian adult. Findings and caveats of the study: Clonotypes shared by all four sorted-subset donors had higher generation probabilities than non-shared clonotypes. Estimated richness values were generally larger in naive subsets than in memory subsets.

This chain uses TRBV5-6 with TRBJ1-4, with D possibly matching TRBD1 (5 bases). Sequences were obtained from naive CD8+ T cells sorted from blood. This TCR was recovered from a man aged 18 to 30 in good health. As DNA, the CDR3 is TGTGCCAGCAGCTTCGGGGGAGGGACGGGAAAACTGTTTTTT. Translation gives CASSFGGGTGKLFF.